The 25 T cell receptor beta chains below come from one sample, sequenced in a study of T-cell reconstitution after alpha-beta-depleted transplantation in children. TCRbeta library preparation incorporated unique molecular identifiers. TCRdb called the PCR reads again in MiXCR, with one record for every CDR3 protein. Of 450,000 to 600,000 distinct CDR3 sequences detected, about 17% appear once; the ten largest clones hold 2.5% to 3.5%. The sequencing here drew on PBMCs from the stem cell graft donor, taken from the stem cell graft. All receptors come from a human donor who donated a stem cell graft to a child with acute lymphoblastic leukemia.

This clonotype turned up a few times. The V gene is TRBV10-3, the J gene TRBJ2-7, with D possibly TRBD2 on 5 matching bases. The CDR3 sequence is 14 residues long. Germline V lookup: CDR1 ENHRY, CDR2 SYGVKD. V gave up 4 bases and J gave up 11 bases, with 21 bases separating them. As DNA, the CDR3 is TGTGCCATCAGTGTGGGAGCGGCCGAACCCTTGGAGTACTTC. It translates to CAISVGAAEPLEYF.

The chain combines TRBV27 with TRBJ1-1; D unclear. The V gene lost 2 bases and the J gene lost 2 bases, with 9 bases spanning the gap. The CDR3 length is 14 residues. Germline CDR1 reads MNHEY; CDR2 reads SMNVEV (reference sequence). CDR3 amino acids: CASSLRSVNTEAFF. The CDR3, as DNA: TGTGCCAGCAGTTTACGTTCGGTTAACACTGAAGCTTTCTTT.

V and J are TRBV4-1 and TRBJ2-5; 10 nucleotides match TRBD2. V lost 4 bases and J lost 4; bases outside the gene matches: 9. This CDR3 comprises 16 residues. Germline V gene sequence: CDR1 MGHRA, CDR2 YSYEKL. The CDR3 region is CASSRTGLAERETQYF. Here the CDR3 DNA reads TGCGCCAGCAGCCGAACCGGACTAGCGGAAAGAGAGACCCAGTACTTC.

This clonotype has at least ten counts. J is TRBJ2-7 and V is TRBV12-3 or TRBV12-4, with TRBD2 matching over 8 bases. The CDR3 length is 14 residues. Trimming took 8 bases from V and 2 from J; bases not matched to a gene: 8. The CDR3 nucleotides read TGTGCCAGCTCCCCTCCGGGACTAGCCTACGAGCAGTACTTC. It specifies CASSPPGLAYEQYF.

The chain has TRBV7-8 and TRBJ2-3; tentative D call: TRBD2 (6 bases). The germline V gene encodes CDR1 SGHVS and CDR2 FQNEAQ. The CDR3 runs 14 residues. The V gene lost 4 bases and the J gene lost 5 bases, with 13 bases spanning the gap. The CDR3 sequence is CASSSAEGGDTQYF. Here the CDR3 DNA reads TGTGCCAGCAGCTCCGCCGAGGGAGGAGATACGCAGTATTTT.

The chain uses TRBV15 and TRBJ2-3; possibly TRBD1 or TRBD2 for D (5 bases each). Germline V lookup: CDR1 LNHNV, CDR2 YYDKDF (reference sequence). Trimming took off 6 bases at V and 6 bases at J, with 13 bases between the two ends. The CDR3 spans 13 residues. For the CDR3, the DNA is TGTGCCACCAGGGTCGGGGCTTTGGATACGCAGTATTTT. Protein product: CATRVGALDTQYF.

This clonotype was detected a few times. This chain links TRBV2 with TRBJ2-3; TRBD1 aligns across 8 bases. CDR3 size: 14 residues. CDR1 is SNHLY, CDR2 FYNNEI, per germline. J gave up 5 bases and V 2 bases, and 3 bases lay outside the gene matches. DNA of the CDR3: TGTGCCAGCAGTGAACACAGGGGGATAGATACGCAGTATTTT. It is translated as CASSEHRGIDTQYF.

The chain carries TRBV5-5 and TRBJ2-7; TRBD1 matches 8 bases. Losses at the gene ends were 0 bases for V and 4 bases for J; bases not matched to a gene: 6. The germline V gene has CDR1 SGHKS and CDR2 YYEKEE (reference sequence). The CDR3 covers 15 residues. DNA for the CDR3: TGTGCCAGCAGCTTGGTTCAGGGGGCGTGGTACGAGCAGTACTTC. It encodes CASSLVQGAWYEQYF.

This sequence joins TRBV29-1 and TRBJ2-7; D unresolved. The CDR3 totals 11 residues. V gave up 4 bases and J gave up 5 bases, with 9 bases separating them. In germline, CDR1 is SQVTM, CDR2 ANQGSEA. The CDR3 region has the DNA TGCAGCGTTGTTAGGGCCCACGAGCAGTACTTC. This gives the protein CSVVRAHEQYF.

The sample holds a few counts of this clonotype. This chain uses TRBV15 with TRBJ2-3, with D unresolved. Trimming removed 3 bases from V and 10 bases from J, with 14 bases in between. This CDR3 region has 13 residues. Germline lookup yields CDR1 LNHNV and CDR2 YYDKDF (reference sequence). The CDR3, as DNA: TGTGCCACCAGCAGGGCGGTCGAAGAGTCGCAGTATTTT. It yields the protein CATSRAVEESQYF.

V gene TRBV11-2 combines with J gene TRBJ2-1, with TRBD2 identical over 7 bases. This CDR3 comprises 15 residues. Germline V gene data show CDR1 as SGHAT and CDR2 as FQNNGV. With 3 bases clipped from V and 7 bases from J, the junction kept 9 bases outside the gene matches. In DNA, the CDR3 is TGTGCCAGCAGCTTGAGCGGGGTGCTTGGGAATGAGCAGTTCTTC. Encoded protein: CASSLSGVLGNEQFF. Supplemented by reference TRBV11-2 and TRBJ2-1, the full variable domain reads EAGVAQSPRYKIIEKRQSVAFWCNPISGHATLYWYQQILGQGPKLLIQFQNNGVVDDSQLPKDRFSAERLKGVDSTLKIQPAKLEDSAVYLCASSLSGVLGNEQFFGPGTRLTVL.

This clonotype was seen only once. V usage is TRBV7-6 and J usage is TRBJ2-3; possible D gene TRBD1, 5 bases. Germline CDR1 is SGHVS and CDR2 is FNYEAQ. The CDR3 has 14 amino acids. Trimming took 4 bases from V and 8 from J, leaving 16 bases between them. CDR3 residues: CASSSPMGRGTQYF. The CDR3 region has the DNA TGTGCCAGCAGCTCGCCCATGGGGCGAGGTACGCAGTATTTT.

This clonotype was detected a few times. The chain joins TRBV10-3 to TRBJ2-7; D gene unclear. Between the trimmed V and J ends, which lost 0 bases and 1 base, there was a span of 10 bases. The CDR3 contains 15 residues. Germline assignment: CDR1 ENHRY and CDR2 SYGVKD. The CDR3 region has the DNA TGTGCCATCAGTGAGTCTAATGGCGTATCCTACGAGCAGTACTTC. This translates into CAISESNGVSYEQYF.

This clonotype was seen more than once but under ten times. V gene TRBV30 combines with J gene TRBJ1-2; D might be TRBD1 (6 bases). The CDR3 runs 13 residues. Germline V gene lookup returns CDR1 GTSNPN and CDR2 SVGIG (reference sequence). V was shortened by 3 bases and J by 6 bases, with 14 bases between the two germline ends. The CDR3 spells CAWSVQGPDGYTF. CDR3 DNA: TGTGCCTGGAGCGTTCAGGGGCCGGATGGCTACACCTTC.

This clonotype was seen a single time. This chain uses TRBV5-1 with TRBJ2-3, with 12 bases lining up with TRBD2. V trimming: 1 base; J trimming: 3 bases; junction bases outside the gene matches: 6. Germline V gene sequence: CDR1 SGHRS, CDR2 YFSETQ. The CDR3 is 17 amino acids. The DNA for the CDR3 is TGCGCCAGCAGCTTGTCCCGGACTAGCGGGAATACAGATACGCAGTATTTT. Amino acid sequence: CASSLSRTSGNTDTQYF.

The rearrangement links TRBV6-4 to TRBJ2-3, with 7 bases lining up with TRBD1. The CDR3 is 14 amino acids. Germline CDR1 and CDR2: MRHNA and SNTAGT. J was trimmed by 4 bases and V by 3 bases; bases with no gene match: 4. The CDR3 DNA reads TGTGCCAGCAGTGAACAGGGGAGCGCAGATACGCAGTATTTT. This codes for CASSEQGSADTQYF.

Many counts were recorded for this clonotype. The chain is built from TRBV20-1 and TRBJ2-5; D might be TRBD1 or TRBD2, each matching 5 bases. This CDR3 is 12 amino acids long. The germline CDR1 and CDR2 sequences are DFQATT and SNEGSKA (reference sequence). V lost 6 bases to trimming and J lost 2 bases, with 10 bases between them. CDR3 coding DNA: TGCAGTGCACGAGAGGGGCAAGAGACCCAGTACTTC. Protein: CSAREGQETQYF.

This clonotype was seen a handful of times. The gene calls are TRBV12-3 or TRBV12-4 and TRBJ2-1, with 12 bases aligning to TRBD2. This CDR3 has 16 residues. The V segment lost 6 bases and the J segment 8 bases; nucleotides outside the gene matches: 11. The chain's CDR3 is CASSPYTRTSGDEQFF. The DNA for the CDR3 is TGTGCCAGCAGCCCATATACAAGGACTAGCGGGGATGAGCAGTTCTTC.

This clonotype occurred many times. The rearrangement uses TRBV12-3 or TRBV12-4 and TRBJ1-5; possible D gene TRBD1, 5 bases. The CDR3 runs 15 residues. With 2 bases removed from V and 6 bases from J, the gap between germline ends came to 14 bases. CDR3 DNA sequence: TGTGCCAGCAGTTTAAGCGCGGCAGGGAGTCAGCCCCAGCATTTT. The encoded protein is CASSLSAAGSQPQHF.

The gene calls are TRBV5-1 and TRBJ2-7; tentatively, D is TRBD1 (6 bases). The V gene lost 5 bases and the J gene lost 1 base, with 10 bases spanning the gap. The germline CDR1 and CDR2 sequences are SGHRS and YFSETQ. There are 13 residues in the CDR3. The CDR3: CASRWDTSYEQYF. The CDR3 nucleotides read TGCGCCAGCAGATGGGACACGTCCTACGAGCAGTACTTC. The full variable domain, in which reference TRBV5-1 and TRBJ2-7 provide the parts outside the CDR3, is KAGVTQTPRYLIKTRGQQVTLSCSPISGHRSVSWYQQTPGQGLQFLFEYFSETQRNKGNFPGRFSGRQFSNSRSEMNVSTLELGDSALYLCASRWDTSYEQYFGPGTRLTVT.

Ten or more counts support this clonotype. The gene calls are TRBV20-1 and TRBJ2-7; D gene unclear. With 0 bases removed from V and 1 base from J, the gap between germline ends came to 10 bases. Looked up from germline, CDR1 is DFQATT and CDR2 is SNEGSKA (reference sequence). The CDR3 covers 14 residues. The CDR3 loop is CSARDRGRSYEQYF. The DNA of the CDR3 is TGCAGTGCTAGAGATCGTGGGCGATCCTACGAGCAGTACTTC.

The gene calls are TRBV4-1 and TRBJ2-1, with 9 bases that match TRBD2. Per the germline V gene, CDR1 is MGHRA and CDR2 is YSYEKL. J was trimmed by 5 bases and V by 4 bases; bases with no gene match: 9. There are 16 residues in the CDR3. The CDR3 loop is CASSPLHPSGDNEQFF. CDR3 coding DNA: TGCGCCAGCAGCCCTTTACACCCTAGCGGGGACAATGAGCAGTTCTTC.

This clonotype has more than one count but fewer than ten. The chain combines TRBV12-3 or TRBV12-4 with TRBJ1-1, with TRBD1 matching over 9 bases. V lost 5 bases and J lost 5; bases outside the gene matches: 9. The CDR3 runs 15 residues. The CDR3 loop reads CASSLDRGGGTEAFF. For the CDR3, the DNA is TGTGCCAGCAGTCTGGACAGGGGAGGGGGAACTGAAGCTTTCTTT.

The V gene is TRBV12-3 or TRBV12-4, the J gene TRBJ2-7; 10 positions agree with TRBD2. The CDR3 length is 16 residues. Trimming removed 1 base from V and 2 bases from J; junction bases left unmatched: 5. CDR3 sequence reads: CASSLGSSGSPYEQYF. Written as DNA, the CDR3 is TGTGCCAGCAGTTTAGGGTCTAGCGGGAGTCCCTACGAGCAGTACTTC.

The rearrangement uses TRBV5-5 and TRBJ2-6, with D possibly TRBD1 on 6 matching bases. The CDR3 has 16 amino acids. V gave up 4 bases and J gave up 3 bases, with 14 bases separating them. The V gene's germline CDR1 is SGHKS and CDR2 YYEKEE (reference sequence). The CDR3 reads CASSQIRGNGANVLTF. The CDR3 bases are TGTGCCAGCAGCCAAATAAGGGGGAATGGGGCCAACGTCCTGACTTTC.